This TCR beta chain was sequenced in a study of beta chain features in type 1 diabetes. General observations from the study: In all four CD4+ subsets, TCRB CDR3 length was significantly, moderately reduced in type 1 diabetes.

CDR3 length equals 16 residues. With 4 bases clipped from V and 7 bases from J, the junction kept 11 bases outside the gene matches. Looked up from germline, CDR1 is SGHTA and CDR2 is FQGNSA. There are a few counts of this clone. Antigen unknown. Expressed TCRB transcripts were sequenced, since all the RNA that had been isolated was reverse transcribed. The table came from immunoSEQ multiplex PCR; TCRdb's copy has only in-frame clones and leaves some out. The sample holds roughly 400,000 clones; about 10% are singletons and the top ten take 0.55% to 0.75%. The sequenced material came from central memory CD4+ T cells from blood. The source is a man in his thirties or forties with type 1 diabetes. The V and J genes are TRBV7-2 and TRBJ1-3, with TRBD1 identical over 9 bases. CDR3 residues: CASSSRTGVIANTIYF. The CDR3 DNA is TGTGCCAGCAGCTCCCGGACAGGGGTGATTGCGAACACCATATATTTT.